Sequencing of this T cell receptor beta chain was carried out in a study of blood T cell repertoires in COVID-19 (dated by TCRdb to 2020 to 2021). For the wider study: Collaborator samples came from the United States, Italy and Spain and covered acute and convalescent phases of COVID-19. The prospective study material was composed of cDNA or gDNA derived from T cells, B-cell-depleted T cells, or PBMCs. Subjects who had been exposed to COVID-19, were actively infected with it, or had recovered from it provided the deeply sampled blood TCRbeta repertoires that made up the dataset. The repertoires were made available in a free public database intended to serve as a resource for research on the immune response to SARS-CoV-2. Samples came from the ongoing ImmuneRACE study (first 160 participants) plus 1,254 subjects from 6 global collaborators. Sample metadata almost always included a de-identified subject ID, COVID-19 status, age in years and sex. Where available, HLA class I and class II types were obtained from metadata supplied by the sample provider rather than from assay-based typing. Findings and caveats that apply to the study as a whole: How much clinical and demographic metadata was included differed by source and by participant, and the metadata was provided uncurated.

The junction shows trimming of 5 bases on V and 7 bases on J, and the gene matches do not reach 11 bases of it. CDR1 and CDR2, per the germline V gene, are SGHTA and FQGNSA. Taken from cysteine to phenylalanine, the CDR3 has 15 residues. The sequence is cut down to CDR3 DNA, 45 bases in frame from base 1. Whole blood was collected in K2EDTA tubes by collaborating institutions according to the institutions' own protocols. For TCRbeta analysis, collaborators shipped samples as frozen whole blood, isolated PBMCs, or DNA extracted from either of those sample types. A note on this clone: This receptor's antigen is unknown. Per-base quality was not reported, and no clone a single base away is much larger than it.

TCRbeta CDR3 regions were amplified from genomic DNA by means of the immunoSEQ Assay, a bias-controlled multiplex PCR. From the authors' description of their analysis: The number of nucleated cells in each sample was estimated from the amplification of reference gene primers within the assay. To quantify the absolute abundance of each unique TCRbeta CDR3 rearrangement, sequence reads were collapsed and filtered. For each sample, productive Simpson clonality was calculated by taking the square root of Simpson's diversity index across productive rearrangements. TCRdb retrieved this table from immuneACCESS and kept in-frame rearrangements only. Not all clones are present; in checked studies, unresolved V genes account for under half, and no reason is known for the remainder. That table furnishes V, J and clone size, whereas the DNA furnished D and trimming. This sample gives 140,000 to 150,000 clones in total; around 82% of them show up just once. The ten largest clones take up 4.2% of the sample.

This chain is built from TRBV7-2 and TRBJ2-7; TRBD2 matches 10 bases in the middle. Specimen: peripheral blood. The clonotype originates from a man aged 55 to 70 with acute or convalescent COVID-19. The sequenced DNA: TGTGCCAGCAGCCCAGAGCGGGAGGGACGTTGGGAGCAGTACTTC. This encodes CASSPEREGRWEQYF.